The clone carrying this T cell receptor beta chain was counted a few times. These data belong to a study of blood T cell repertoires in COVID-19. Study-wide background: Collection of acute and convalescent COVID-19 samples took place in the United States, Italy and Spain.

Those enrolled in Seattle joined during active infection and were followed longitudinally afterward. The method was immunoSEQ multiplex PCR; TCRdb's version includes in-frame clones alone and lacks a portion of them. The data hold 150,000 to 200,000 clones, with roughly four fifths observed a single time. The origin of this receptor is a woman between 65 and 79 years old with COVID-19, enrolled during active disease. The specimen sequenced was peripheral blood.

Here the CDR3 DNA reads TGTGCCAGCTCACCACAACCAGGTATAAACTATGGCTACACCTTC. Residues: CASSPQPGINYGYTF. This chain uses TRBV18 with TRBJ1-2; D is unclear. The CDR3 is 15 amino acids. Germline CDR1 is KGHSH and CDR2 is LQKENI. Trimming stripped 1 base from V and 2 bases from J, with 11 bases between. Looking up the rest from reference TRBV18 and TRBJ1-2 gives the full variable domain: NAGVMQNPRHLVRRRGQEARLRCSPMKGHSHVYWYRQLPEEGLKFMVYLQKENIIDESGMPKERFSAEFPKEGPSILRIQQVVRGDSAAYFCASSPQPGINYGYTFGSGTRLTVV.